This passage covers 4 T cell receptor beta chains from one sample sequenced in a study of blood T cell repertoires in COVID-19. Profiling relied on immunoSEQ multiplex PCR, and the TCRdb table lists in-frame clones only, not all of them. The sample yields approximately 200,000 clones, around four fifths seen once. The sample comprised PBMCs or T cells enriched from blood (not recorded which). All receptors come from a man aged 35 to 55 who had recovered from COVID-19.

The chain carries TRBV7-2 and TRBJ2-1; D is unclear. The CDR3 spans 17 residues. Per germline, CDR1 SGHTA and CDR2 FQGNSA. V lost 2 bases and J 9 bases, leaving 23 bases between the germline ends. CDR3 DNA: TGTGCCAGCAGCTTATCCCCAATGACCGCGAGGCTACGTGAGCAGTTCTTC. As protein: CASSLSPMTARLREQFF.

The V and J genes are TRBV30 and TRBJ2-1, with TRBD1 as a possible D gene (5 bases). With 1 base removed from V and 9 bases from J, the gap between germline ends came to 13 bases. Germline V CDR1 and CDR2: GTSNPN, SVGIG (reference sequence). CDR3 length: 13 amino acids. The CDR3 spells CAWSGQHGGEQFF. DNA for the CDR3: TGTGCCTGGAGTGGACAGCACGGCGGTGAGCAGTTCTTC.

This clone appeared once. The rearrangement links TRBV14 to TRBJ2-6; 8 bases are shared with TRBD1. CDR1 and CDR2 (germline): SGHDN, FVKESK. After removal of 8 bases from V and 3 bases from J, the junction contained 12 bases not matched to a gene. CDR3 length: 17 amino acids. This CDR3 reads CASRPGQGAGGANVLTF. CDR3 bases: TGTGCCAGCCGCCCGGGGCAGGGGGCTGGTGGGGCCAACGTCCTGACTTTC.

The CDR3 DNA is TGTGCCAGCAGCAAACTTGATTCACCCCTCCACTTT. This gives the protein CASSKLDSPLHF. The rearrangement uses TRBV6-5 and TRBJ1-6, with no clear D. This CDR3 spans 12 amino acids. CDR1 is MNHEY, CDR2 SVGAGI, per germline. Trimming took 6 bases from V and 8 from J, leaving 8 bases between them.